This T cell receptor (beta chain) was captured in a study of blood T cell repertoires in COVID-19. Overall study context: The analysed material was cDNA or gDNA that came from T cells, B-cell-depleted T cells, or PBMCs.

Recruitment covered under 25 US areas and drew participants whose ages spanned about 18 to 100 years. Clinical histories supplied by participants themselves formed the basis of cohort assignment. V shed 6 bases, J shed 1 base, and the junction held 11 bases outside the gene matches. This CDR3 has 16 amino acids. Looked up from germline, CDR1 is MDHEN and CDR2 is SYDVKM. This clone was seen just once. In the original workflow: Amplification of reference gene primers provided the estimated nucleated cell counts. Profiling relied on immunoSEQ multiplex PCR, and the TCRdb table lists in-frame clones only, not all of them. V, J and clone size reflect that table, while D and trimming were determined from the DNA. The data contain more than 350,000 clones, approximately 90% of them singletons.

The sample was PBMCs or T cells enriched from blood (not recorded which). The chain has TRBV28 and TRBJ1-2; 7 nucleotides align to TRBD1. The clonotype originates from a man younger than 30 who had recovered from COVID-19. The CDR3: CASRLGGTAINYGYTF. The CDR3 DNA is TGTGCCAGCAGGTTAGGTGGGACAGCTATTAACTATGGCTACACCTTC.